A single sample is the source of the 28 T cell receptor beta chains below, sequenced in a study of T cell responses to AZD1222 COVID-19 vaccine. Sequencing was performed with immunoSEQ multiplex PCR; in TCRdb, only in-frame clones are kept and a portion is missing. The sample carries almost 95,000 clones, about 85% recorded once. The sequencing here drew on peripheral blood, taken 28 days after the second AZD1222 dose. These receptors came from an adult who received the AZD1222 COVID-19 vaccine.

This clone was counted between two and nine times. The chain links TRBV6-2 or TRBV6-3 to TRBJ2-7, with TRBD1 identical over 8 bases. Germline CDR1 MNHEY, CDR2 SVGEGT. The CDR3 is 16 residues long. V was clipped by 2 bases and J by 3 bases; unmatched bases: 9. The CDR3 loop is CASSYDGQGRFYEQYF. The CDR3 region has the DNA TGTGCCAGCAGTTACGACGGACAGGGCCGATTCTACGAGCAGTACTTC.

V and J are TRBV28 and TRBJ2-2; unclear D gene. The V end was cut by 2 bases, the J end by 5 bases, with 3 bases between. CDR3 size: 12 residues. CDR1 and CDR2 from the germline V gene are MDHEN and SYDVKM. CDR3 amino acids: CASSLGTGELFF. In nucleotides, the CDR3 is TGTGCCAGCAGTTTAGGTACCGGGGAGCTGTTTTTT.

V and J are TRBV18 and TRBJ2-7, with TRBD1 matching over 7 bases. Trimming removed 1 base from V and 0 bases from J; junction bases left unmatched: 9. CDR1 KGHSH and CDR2 LQKENI come from the germline V gene. The CDR3 runs 17 residues. CDR3 protein: CASSPRPRGQVSYEQYF. DNA of the CDR3: TGTGCCAGCTCACCACGTCCGAGAGGACAGGTCTCCTACGAGCAGTACTTC.

The chain combines TRBV29-1 with TRBJ1-2; the match to TRBD1 covers 7 bases. From germline, CDR1 is SQVTM and CDR2 ANQGSEA. J lost 4 bases, V lost 4 bases, and 9 bases had no gene match. The CDR3 is made up of 14 amino acids. The CDR3: CSVVDREEVYGYTF. The CDR3 DNA reads as TGCAGCGTTGTCGACAGGGAGGAGGTCTATGGCTACACCTTC.

The genes are TRBV10-3 and TRBJ1-1, with D perhaps TRBD1 (6 bases). CDR1 ENHRY and CDR2 SYGVKD come from the germline V gene. Trimming took off 5 bases at V and 4 bases at J, with 8 bases between the two ends. The CDR3 length is 12 residues. The CDR3 is CAISSGVTEAFF. The CDR3 DNA is TGTGCCATCAGTTCAGGGGTCACTGAAGCTTTCTTT.

This chain links TRBV6-1 with TRBJ1-1; D remains ambiguous. The CDR3 loop spans 12 amino acids. CDR1 and CDR2 from the germline V gene are MNHNS and SASEGT. The ends were cut back, 3 bases at V and 3 bases at J, with 5 bases in the middle. The CDR3 region has the DNA TGTGCCAGCAGTGAGCGTTACACTGAAGCTTTCTTT. Encoded protein: CASSERYTEAFF.

This rearrangement joins TRBV5-5 to TRBJ2-2; 7 bases match TRBD1. CDR3 length equals 15 residues. With V trimmed by 5 bases and J by 5 bases, 9 bases remained unmatched. Germline assignment: CDR1 SGHKS and CDR2 YYEKEE (reference sequence). Written as DNA, the CDR3 is TGTGCCAGCAGTCTACAGGGGCGAACTACCGGGGAGCTGTTTTTT. Residues: CASSLQGRTTGELFF.

This chain links TRBV5-1 with TRBJ2-2; the D gene is possibly TRBD1 (8 bases). CDR1 and CDR2 from the germline V gene are SGHRS and YFSETQ. Trimming cost V 4 bases and J 5 bases, with 18 bases left between them. The CDR3 runs to 16 residues. The CDR3 region is CASSARTGRGTGELFF. The DNA for the CDR3 is TGCGCCAGCAGCGCCCGGACAGGGAGGGGAACCGGGGAGCTGTTTTTT.

The chain carries TRBV19 and TRBJ2-7; 8 nucleotides agree with TRBD2. CDR3 length equals 15 residues. Germline assignment: CDR1 LNHDA and CDR2 SQIVND (reference sequence). Trimming at V came to 8 bases and at J to 6 bases, leaving 15 bases not matched to a gene. CDR3 sequence reads: CASGSVRAGVLEQYF. In DNA, the CDR3 is TGTGCCAGTGGCTCGGTACGAGCGGGAGTTCTCGAGCAGTACTTC.

The V gene is TRBV28, the J gene TRBJ2-5, with TRBD1 matching 9 bases. V shed 4 bases and J 7 bases; nucleotides not matched to a gene: 13. This CDR3 is 16 amino acids long. CDR1 MDHEN and CDR2 SYDVKM come from the germline V gene. CDR3 sequence reads: CASSSKGQGGLGTQYF. The CDR3 DNA is TGTGCCAGCAGTTCGAAGGGACAGGGAGGGTTAGGGACCCAGTACTTC.

This chain joins TRBV2 and TRBJ2-1; 8 nucleotides match TRBD2. Germline CDR1 reads SNHLY; CDR2 reads FYNNEI. J lost 3 bases, V lost 8 bases, and 3 bases had no gene match. CDR3 size: 13 residues. Here the CDR3 DNA reads TGTGCCAGCGAACTAGCGGTCTACAATGAGCAGTTCTTC. Translating it yields CASELAVYNEQFF.

The rearrangement uses TRBV5-6 and TRBJ2-7; possibly TRBD2 for D (6 bases). The CDR3 spans 16 residues. V was trimmed by 4 bases and J by 0 bases, leaving 17 bases between them. Germline CDR1 SGHDT, CDR2 YYEEEE. The CDR3 sequence: CASSRPAGTVSYEQYF. The CDR3 coding sequence is TGTGCCAGCAGCCGCCCGGCGGGGACCGTCTCCTACGAGCAGTACTTC.

The chain couples TRBV3-1 (or the pseudogene TRBV3-2) to TRBJ2-1, with TRBD2 matching over 7 bases. Trimming cost V 3 bases and J 2 bases; bases outside gene matches: 13. There are 18 residues in the CDR3. Germline-derived CDR1 and CDR2 are LGHDT and YNNKEL (reference sequence). The CDR3, as DNA: TGTGCCAGCAGCCATGGACATGGGGGGGGGTTCGCCTACAATGAGCAGTTCTTC. It is translated as CASSHGHGGGFAYNEQFF.

This chain joins TRBV27 and TRBJ2-4, with TRBD2 identical over 12 bases. V was pared by 5 bases and J by 1 base, with 12 bases of the junction left unmatched. The CDR3 sequence is 19 residues long. Per germline, CDR1 MNHEY and CDR2 SMNVEV (reference sequence). CDR3 sequence reads: CASSPRRTSGVGAKNIQYF. The CDR3 nucleotides are TGTGCCAGCAGTCCCCGCCGGACTAGCGGGGTGGGGGCCAAAAACATTCAGTACTTC.

This chain uses TRBV6-5 with TRBJ2-7; TRBD1 is a possible D gene (6 bases). V shed 7 bases and J shed 5 bases, with 18 bases lying between them. The CDR3 extends over 14 amino acids. Germline V gene data show CDR1 as MNHEY and CDR2 as SVGAGI. CDR3: CASTWGQGRDEQYF. CDR3 in DNA: TGTGCCAGCACCTGGGGGCAGGGTAGGGACGAGCAGTACTTC.

The chain carries TRBV19 and TRBJ2-7, with 10 bases identical to TRBD1. Trimming at V came to 3 bases and at J to 10 bases, leaving 12 bases not matched to a gene. Germline-derived CDR1 and CDR2 are LNHDA and SQIVND (reference sequence). There are 15 residues in the CDR3. CDR3 in amino acids: CASSISGTGVELQYF. CDR3 sequence (DNA): TGTGCCAGTAGTATCTCCGGGACAGGGGTTGAATTACAGTACTTC.

The rearrangement links TRBV5-1 to TRBJ2-5, with 15 bases that match TRBD2. The CDR3 is made up of 16 amino acids. The ends lost 4 bases at V and 5 bases at J; junction bases unmatched: 6. Germline lookup yields CDR1 SGHRS and CDR2 YFSETQ. Written as DNA, the CDR3 is TGCGCCAGCAGCCCCATGGGACTAGCGGGGGGTGAGACCCAGTACTTC. Amino acids: CASSPMGLAGGETQYF.

The rearrangement joins TRBV5-1 to TRBJ2-3; D may match TRBD1 or TRBD2 (5 bases each). The CDR3 contains 19 residues. The V end was cut by 0 bases, the J end by 8 bases, with 28 bases between. Looked up from germline, CDR1 is SGHRS and CDR2 is YFSETQ. The CDR3 DNA reads as TGCGCCAGCAGCTTGGCTGGGCATTGGGACCCAGGAATTCGTAGTACGCAGTATTTT. Amino acid sequence: CASSLAGHWDPGIRSTQYF.

J is TRBJ1-2 and V is TRBV7-9; possibly TRBD1 for D (6 bases). Trimming stripped 5 bases from V and 4 bases from J, with 20 bases between. There are 16 residues in the CDR3. Germline assignment: CDR1 SEHNR and CDR2 FQNEAQ (reference sequence). CDR3 residues: CASSTWDTGGGYGYTF. CDR3 nucleotides: TGTGCCAGCAGCACATGGGACACCGGAGGAGGCTATGGCTACACCTTC.

The rearrangement uses TRBV15 and TRBJ1-1, with D unclear. CDR1 LNHNV and CDR2 YYDKDF come from the germline V gene (reference sequence). Trimming stripped 0 bases from V and 4 bases from J, with 12 bases between. This CDR3 is built from 15 residues. CDR3 coding DNA: TGTGCCACCAGCAGAGAAGCCATTTCGGGCACTGAAGCTTTCTTT. Translating it yields CATSREAISGTEAFF.

A few counts support this clone. This chain uses TRBV6-2 or TRBV6-3 with TRBJ2-2, with 8 bases lining up with TRBD1. V was pared by 0 bases and J by 3 bases, with 9 bases of the junction left unmatched. This CDR3 contains 18 residues. Germline CDR1 MNHEY, CDR2 SVGEGT. CDR3 DNA sequence: TGTGCCAGCAGTTACTCCTACCCCGGACAGGGTGACACCGGGGAGCTGTTTTTT. Amino acids: CASSYSYPGQGDTGELFF.

The CDR3 DNA follows: TGTGCCAGCAGCCCCTATGGACAGGCCTCCTACAATGAGCAGTTCTTC. The encoded protein is CASSPYGQASYNEQFF. The chain carries TRBV7-3 and TRBJ2-1, with 7 positions matching TRBD1. Germline CDR1 reads SGHTA; CDR2 reads FQGTGA. Unmatched junction bases numbered 7, after V lost 5 bases and J lost 0 bases. CDR3 length equals 16 residues. Drawing the rest from reference TRBV7-3 and TRBJ2-1, the complete variable domain is GAGVSQTPSNKVTEKGKYVELRCDPISGHTALYWYRQSLGQGPEFLIYFQGTGAADDSGLPNDRFFAVRPEGSVSTLKIQRTERGDSAVYLCASSPYGQASYNEQFFGPGTRLTVL.

V gene TRBV28 combines with J gene TRBJ1-2, with TRBD1 matching over 7 bases. V was pared by 7 bases and J by 5 bases, with 4 bases of the junction left unmatched. Per the germline V gene, CDR1 is MDHEN and CDR2 is SYDVKM. This CDR3 spans 12 amino acids. CDR3 DNA sequence: TGTGCCAGCAAAGGGGGCTTGTATGGCTACACCTTC. This encodes CASKGGLYGYTF.

The chain is built from TRBV2 and TRBJ1-5, with a tentative D call TRBD1 (5 bases). The CDR3 runs 14 residues. V lost 4 bases and J lost 3, with 10 bases in between. The germline gives CDR1 SNHLY, CDR2 FYNNEI. The CDR3 is CASSGSGFNQPQHF. For the CDR3, the DNA is TGTGCCAGCAGTGGCTCAGGGTTCAATCAGCCCCAGCATTTT.

In this sample, this clone turned up a few times. V gene TRBV28 combines with J gene TRBJ2-1; tentatively, D is TRBD2 (6 bases). Between the trimmed V and J ends, which lost 8 bases and 7 bases, there was a span of 21 bases. This CDR3 has 15 amino acids. Germline V CDR1 and CDR2: MDHEN, SYDVKM. The CDR3 DNA is TGTGCCAGCGGATTTGCGGGGACCCCCGTAAATGAGCAGTTCTTC. This sequence encodes CASGFAGTPVNEQFF.

The rearrangement uses TRBV6-4 and TRBJ2-1; 14 positions match TRBD2. CDR1 is MRHNA, CDR2 SNTAGT, per germline. CDR3 length equals 19 residues. Losses at the gene ends were 4 bases for V and 0 bases for J; bases not matched to a gene: 8. The CDR3 sequence: CASSATGTSGRRSYNEQFF. In DNA form, the CDR3 reads TGTGCCAGCAGTGCAACCGGGACTAGCGGGAGACGCTCCTACAATGAGCAGTTCTTC.

V is TRBV5-4 and J is TRBJ2-7; D may be TRBD2 (5 bases). V was pared by 4 bases and J by 3 bases, with 17 bases between. The germline gives CDR1 SGHNT, CDR2 YYREEE (reference sequence). The CDR3 runs 15 residues. The chain's CDR3 is CASSPGSSDIYEQYF. CDR3 in DNA: TGTGCCAGCAGCCCGGGTAGTAGCGATATCTACGAGCAGTACTTC.

The V gene is TRBV18, the J gene TRBJ1-3, with a possible D match to TRBD1 (5 bases). The V gene's germline CDR1 is KGHSH and CDR2 LQKENI. This CDR3 is 15 amino acids long. Deletions cut 2 bases from V and 7 bases from J, with 15 bases between. The CDR3 loop reads CASSPSQVSGNTIYF. CDR3 nucleotide sequence: TGTGCCAGCTCACCATCACAGGTTTCGGGGAACACCATATATTTT.